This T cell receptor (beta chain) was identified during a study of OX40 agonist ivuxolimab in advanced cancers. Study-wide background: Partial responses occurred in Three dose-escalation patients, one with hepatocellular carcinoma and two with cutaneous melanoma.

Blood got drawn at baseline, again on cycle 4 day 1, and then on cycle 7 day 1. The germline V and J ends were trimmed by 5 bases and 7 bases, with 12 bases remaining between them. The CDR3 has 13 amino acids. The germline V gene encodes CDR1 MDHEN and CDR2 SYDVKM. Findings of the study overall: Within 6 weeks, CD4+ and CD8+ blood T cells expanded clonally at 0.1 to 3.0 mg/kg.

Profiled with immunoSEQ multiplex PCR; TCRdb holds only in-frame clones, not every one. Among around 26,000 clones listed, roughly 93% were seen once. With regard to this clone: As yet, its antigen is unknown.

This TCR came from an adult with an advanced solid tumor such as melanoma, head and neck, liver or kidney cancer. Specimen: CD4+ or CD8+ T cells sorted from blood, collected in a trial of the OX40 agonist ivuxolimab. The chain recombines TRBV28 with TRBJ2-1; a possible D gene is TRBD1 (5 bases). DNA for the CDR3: TGTGCCAGCAGTCCGAGACAGAGAAATGAGCAGTTCTTC. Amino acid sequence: CASSPRQRNEQFF.